These 32 T cell receptor beta chains were sequenced from one sample in a study of blood T cell repertoires in COVID-19. Sequencing used immunoSEQ multiplex PCR; TCRdb keeps in-frame clones, though not all of them. Of about 100,000 clones in the sample, 70% to 90% were seen once. The sample was peripheral blood. Source of these receptors: a human donor in a cohort sampled during active COVID-19.

The chain couples TRBV28 to TRBJ1-5; D is unresolved. The CDR3 totals 14 residues. Trimming removed 5 bases from V and 1 base from J, with 9 bases in between. Germline V gene data show CDR1 as MDHEN and CDR2 as SYDVKM. CDR3 loop: CASSLPLSNQPQHF. CDR3 coding DNA: TGTGCCAGCAGTCTCCCCCTGAGCAATCAGCCCCAGCATTTT.

This clone occurred a few times. This chain uses TRBV7-9 with TRBJ1-1; 7 bases are a match to TRBD1. Germline V lookup: CDR1 SEHNR, CDR2 FQNEAQ (reference sequence). The junction had 9 bases not matched to a gene; V was cut back by 5 bases and J by 3 bases. The CDR3 length is 15 residues. The CDR3, as DNA: TGTGCCAGCAGCCCCCGGAACAGGGGAGACACTGAAGCTTTCTTT. Encoded protein: CASSPRNRGDTEAFF.

The chain uses TRBV27 and TRBJ1-2, with 7 bases that match TRBD1. The germline V gene has CDR1 MNHEY and CDR2 SMNVEV (reference sequence). The CDR3 is 15 residues long. Trimming at V came to 4 bases and at J to 1 base, leaving 6 bases not matched to a gene. CDR3 nucleotide sequence: TGTGCCAGCAGTTGGGGTCAGGGGGGTAACTATGGCTACACCTTC. Amino acids: CASSWGQGGNYGYTF.

As regards this clone: Other DNA sequences within the sample encode an identical CDR3. The chain carries TRBV6-6 and TRBJ1-2, with D unclear. V was pared by 7 bases and J by 2 bases, with 8 bases between. Germline lookup yields CDR1 MNHNY and CDR2 SVGAGI (reference sequence). The CDR3 extends over 12 amino acids. CDR3 nucleotides: TGTGCCAGCAAGGAGGGCAACTATGGCTACACCTTC. Residues: CASKEGNYGYTF.

This chain joins TRBV24-1 and TRBJ2-7; 7 positions agree with TRBD1. The germline V gene has CDR1 KGHDR and CDR2 SFDVKD. The V gene end was trimmed by 4 bases and the J gene end by 4 bases; junction bases not matched to a gene: 12. There are 16 residues in the CDR3. CDR3 sequence: CATSDAGTAKLYEQYF. In DNA form, the CDR3 reads TGTGCCACCAGTGACGCCGGGACAGCCAAACTTTACGAGCAGTACTTC.

V gene TRBV9 combines with J gene TRBJ1-2; D ambiguous. The V gene's germline CDR1 is SGDLS and CDR2 YYNGEE. V lost 2 bases and J 7 bases, leaving 12 bases between the germline ends. There are 13 residues in the CDR3. Here the CDR3 DNA reads TGTGCCAGCAGCGTTGTCAGTAATTCTGGCTACACCTTC. It yields the protein CASSVVSNSGYTF.

The chain is built from TRBV19 and TRBJ1-1, with D uncertain. Germline V gene sequence: CDR1 LNHDA, CDR2 SQIVND (reference sequence). This CDR3 spans 13 amino acids. V was trimmed by 5 bases and J by 4 bases, leaving 11 bases between them. CDR3 sequence reads: CASSVDGVTEAFF. The CDR3 bases are TGTGCCAGTAGTGTGGACGGGGTCACTGAAGCTTTCTTT. The variable domain in full, completed from reference TRBV19 and TRBJ1-1, reads DGGITQSPKYLFRKEGQNVTLSCEQNLNHDAMYWYRQDPGQGLRLIYYSQIVNDFQKGDIAEGYSVSREKKESFPLTVTSAQKNPTAFYLCASSVDGVTEAFFGQGTRLTVV.

The genes are TRBV28 and TRBJ2-2; 8 bases align to TRBD1. CDR1 is MDHEN, CDR2 SYDVKM, per germline. The CDR3 consists of 16 residues. Unmatched junction bases numbered 5, after V lost 3 bases and J lost 2 bases. CDR3: CASSLGRGRNTGELFF. DNA of the CDR3: TGTGCCAGCAGTTTGGGCAGGGGGCGCAACACCGGGGAGCTGTTTTTT.

The chain uses TRBV28 and TRBJ1-5, with 7 bases aligning to TRBD1. J was trimmed by 5 bases and V by 1 base; bases with no gene match: 2. Germline V gene sequence: CDR1 MDHEN, CDR2 SYDVKM. The CDR3 runs to 14 residues. The CDR3 region is CASSLLGGYQPQHF. CDR3 coding DNA: TGTGCCAGCAGTTTATTAGGGGGCTATCAGCCCCAGCATTTT.

The chain has TRBV15 and TRBJ1-1, with D hard to call. Trimming removed 4 bases from V and 5 bases from J, with 11 bases in between. Germline CDR1 is LNHNV and CDR2 is YYDKDF (reference sequence). This CDR3 is built from 13 residues. DNA for the CDR3: TGTGCCACCAGCACCCTGGTCGGGACTGAAGCTTTCTTT. Its translation is CATSTLVGTEAFF.

The chain carries TRBV5-4 and TRBJ1-1, with 8 bases identical to TRBD1. V lost 4 bases and J lost 1; bases outside the gene matches: 6. Germline assignment: CDR1 SGHNT and CDR2 YYREEE (reference sequence). The CDR3 has 15 amino acids. The CDR3 loop is CASSPGQGQNTEAFF. CDR3 DNA: TGTGCCAGCAGCCCCGGACAGGGACAGAACACTGAAGCTTTCTTT.

In this sample, this clone turned up once. This sequence joins TRBV19 and TRBJ1-2; D is unclear. Germline V gene data show CDR1 as LNHDA and CDR2 as SQIVND (reference sequence). Trimming shortened V by 1 base and J by 8 bases, and 8 bases separated the two germline ends. The CDR3 consists of 12 residues. The CDR3 spells CASSIATGGYTF. Written as DNA, the CDR3 is TGTGCCAGTAGTATAGCGACGGGAGGCTACACCTTC. Combining the CDR3 with reference TRBV19 and TRBJ1-2 gives the whole variable domain DGGITQSPKYLFRKEGQNVTLSCEQNLNHDAMYWYRQDPGQGLRLIYYSQIVNDFQKGDIAEGYSVSREKKESFPLTVTSAQKNPTAFYLCASSIATGGYTFGSGTRLTVV.

The CDR3 is CASKLIGGPLRAFF. The CDR3 nucleotides are TGTGCCAGCAAATTAATTGGAGGACCCTTGAGAGCTTTCTTT. The chain combines TRBV6-5 with TRBJ1-1; D gene uncertain. Trimming removed 7 bases from V and 10 bases from J, with 22 bases in between. Germline lookup yields CDR1 MNHEY and CDR2 SVGAGI. The CDR3 is made up of 14 amino acids.

The chain has TRBV27 and TRBJ2-6; 9 positions agree with TRBD2. This CDR3 contains 16 residues. Germline V CDR1 and CDR2: MNHEY, SMNVEV (reference sequence). The V segment lost 8 bases and the J segment 0 bases; nucleotides outside the gene matches: 5. CDR3 protein: CASSQAGGSGANVLTF. CDR3 bases: TGTGCCAGCTCGCAAGCGGGGGGCTCTGGGGCCAACGTCCTGACTTTC.

This sequence joins TRBV19 and TRBJ2-1; TRBD2 aligns across 7 bases. The CDR3 extends over 13 amino acids. Germline CDR1 LNHDA, CDR2 SQIVND (reference sequence). J lost 7 bases, V lost 1 base, and 1 base had no gene match. CDR3 sequence (DNA): TGTGCCAGTAGTATAGGAGCGGGGAATGAGCAGTTCTTC. Protein sequence: CASSIGAGNEQFF.

The chain is built from TRBV29-1 and TRBJ2-7, with 7 bases matching TRBD1. The CDR3 consists of 13 residues. Germline CDR1 and CDR2: SQVTM and ANQGSEA. J gave up 4 bases and V 5 bases, and 8 bases lay outside the gene matches. The CDR3 region is CSVREAGGYEQYF. The CDR3 bases are TGCAGCGTTAGAGAGGCAGGGGGTTACGAGCAGTACTTC.

The V and J genes are TRBV29-1 and TRBJ2-1, with D perhaps matching TRBD2 (6 bases). Germline V gives CDR1 SQVTM, CDR2 ANQGSEA. This CDR3 spans 13 amino acids. V was pared by 4 bases and J by 7 bases, with 14 bases between. CDR3 loop: CSVAGGPINEQFF. Written as DNA, the CDR3 is TGCAGCGTTGCTGGAGGGCCCATTAATGAGCAGTTCTTC.

V gene TRBV5-8 combines with J gene TRBJ1-1; 9 bases align to TRBD1. This CDR3 contains 14 residues. CDR1 is SGHTS and CDR2 is YDEGEE in the germline V gene. J lost 8 bases, V lost 0 bases, and 5 bases had no gene match. The CDR3 sequence is CASSLAGGTGEAFF. CDR3 DNA: TGTGCCAGCAGCTTGGCAGGAGGGACAGGGGAAGCTTTCTTT.

The genes are TRBV6-6 and TRBJ1-1, with unresolved D. The CDR3 is 13 residues long. Trimming took off 6 bases at V and 0 bases at J, with 8 bases between the two ends. Germline V lookup: CDR1 MNHNY, CDR2 SVGAGI (reference sequence). In DNA, the CDR3 is TGTGCCAGCAGGATACAGCTGAACACTGAAGCTTTCTTT. Translated: CASRIQLNTEAFF.

The rearrangement joins TRBV7-6 to TRBJ2-7; D is uncertain. V was shortened by 1 base and J by 0 bases, with 10 bases between the two germline ends. The germline V gene encodes CDR1 SGHVS and CDR2 FNYEAQ. The CDR3 is 15 amino acids. The CDR3 sequence: CASSLGARSSYEQYF. The CDR3 DNA reads as TGTGCCAGCAGCTTAGGGGCCAGATCCTCCTACGAGCAGTACTTC.

The CDR3 loop reads CASSARLNSYEQYF. DNA of the CDR3: TGTGCCAGCAGCGCTAGACTCAACTCCTACGAGCAGTACTTC. V is TRBV11-2 and J is TRBJ2-7; the D is unclear. Between the trimmed V and J ends, which lost 5 bases and 0 bases, there was a span of 11 bases. CDR3 length: 14 residues. Germline assignment: CDR1 SGHAT and CDR2 FQNNGV.

The chain is built from TRBV19 and TRBJ2-1; D possibly corresponds to TRBD2 (6 bases). V lost 5 bases and J 6 bases, leaving 17 bases between the germline ends. Germline CDR1 and CDR2: LNHDA and SQIVND (reference sequence). The CDR3 totals 15 residues. CDR3 protein: CASSPWGEAVNEQFF. The CDR3 nucleotides read TGTGCCAGTAGTCCCTGGGGGGAGGCCGTCAATGAGCAGTTCTTC. The variable domain in full, with the rest retrieved from reference TRBV19 and TRBJ2-1, is DGGITQSPKYLFRKEGQNVTLSCEQNLNHDAMYWYRQDPGQGLRLIYYSQIVNDFQKGDIAEGYSVSREKKESFPLTVTSAQKNPTAFYLCASSPWGEAVNEQFFGPGTRLTVL.

The rearrangement joins TRBV6-2 or TRBV6-3 to TRBJ2-6; 10 nucleotides align to TRBD1. V lost 5 bases to trimming and J lost 2 bases; unmatched junction nucleotides: 3. Germline CDR1 MNHEY, CDR2 SVGEGT. The CDR3 totals 16 residues. The CDR3: CASSGTGATGANVLTF. As DNA, the CDR3 is TGTGCCAGCAGTGGGACAGGGGCAACTGGGGCCAACGTCCTGACTTTC.

This rearrangement joins TRBV12-3 or TRBV12-4 to TRBJ1-2; D is unresolved. CDR3 length: 13 amino acids. Trimming took 1 base from V and 8 from J, leaving 11 bases between them. The CDR3 loop reads CASSLGEGAGYTF. CDR3 bases: TGTGCCAGCAGTTTAGGTGAGGGAGCCGGCTACACCTTC.

V is TRBV7-6 and J is TRBJ2-1; D might be TRBD1 (6 bases). CDR3 length equals 15 residues. Trimming cost V 5 bases and J 1 base, with 12 bases left between them. The germline CDR1 and CDR2 sequences are SGHVS and FNYEAQ. The CDR3 reads CASSPGTTSYNEQFF. The CDR3 DNA reads TGTGCCAGCAGCCCCGGGACAACTTCCTACAATGAGCAGTTCTTC. The full variable domain, with the rest looked up from reference TRBV7-6 and TRBJ2-1, is GAGVSQSPRYKVTKRGQDVALRCDPISGHVSLYWYRQALGQGPEFLTYFNYEAQQDKSGLPNDRFSAERPEGSISTLTIQRTEQRDSAMYRCASSPGTTSYNEQFFGPGTRLTVL.

This chain links TRBV24-1 with TRBJ2-2; tentative D call: TRBD2 (5 bases). The CDR3 contains 15 residues. Trimming took off 0 bases at V and 5 bases at J, with 9 bases between the two ends. The germline gives CDR1 KGHDR, CDR2 SFDVKD. The CDR3 loop is CATSDLNGVTGELFF. In DNA, the CDR3 is TGTGCCACCAGTGATTTGAACGGGGTAACCGGGGAGCTGTTTTTT.

CDR3 nucleotide sequence: TGTGCCAGCAGATGGACAGGGAGCCAAGAGACCCAGTACTTC. As protein: CASRWTGSQETQYF. V gene TRBV7-2 combines with J gene TRBJ2-5; 8 bases map to TRBD1. Germline V gene sequence: CDR1 SGHTA, CDR2 FQGNSA. J lost 1 base, V lost 6 bases, and 4 bases had no gene match. The CDR3 sequence is 14 residues long.

The sample holds one count of this clone. V and J are TRBV6-5 and TRBJ2-1, with 12 bases that match TRBD1. V shed 11 bases and J 6 bases; nucleotides not matched to a gene: 8. There are 14 residues in the CDR3. The germline gives CDR1 MNHEY, CDR2 SVGAGI. CDR3 in DNA: TGTGCCCCCCGGGACAGGGGGCCCGTCAATGAGCAGTTCTTC. Its translation is CAPRDRGPVNEQFF.

Only a few counts were recorded for this clone. This chain joins TRBV6-5 and TRBJ2-7, with 9 nucleotides matching TRBD1. This CDR3 is built from 16 residues. Germline CDR1 and CDR2: MNHEY and SVGAGI. V trimming: 0 bases; J trimming: 4 bases; junction bases outside the gene matches: 7. The CDR3 loop reads CASSYSDGTGIYEQYF. Here the CDR3 DNA reads TGTGCCAGCAGTTACTCGGACGGGACAGGGATATACGAGCAGTACTTC.

Here the CDR3 DNA reads TGTGCCAGCAGTTTAGGAGAGGACTATGGCTACACCTTC. Translation gives CASSLGEDYGYTF. The rearrangement links TRBV28 to TRBJ1-2; D call uncertain. V was trimmed by 2 bases and J by 3 bases, leaving 7 bases between them. Per germline, CDR1 MDHEN and CDR2 SYDVKM. The CDR3 runs to 13 residues.

The chain recombines TRBV6-6 with TRBJ1-6, with TRBD1 as a possible D gene (6 bases). Trimming pared 2 bases from V and 9 bases from J, leaving 14 bases between. The CDR3 runs to 15 residues. Germline-derived CDR1 and CDR2 are MNHNY and SVGAGI (reference sequence). This CDR3 reads CASSYGYRVGSPLHF. DNA for the CDR3: TGTGCCAGCAGTTACGGGTACAGGGTCGGTTCACCCCTCCACTTT.

This chain uses TRBV29-1 with TRBJ2-3; TRBD1 agrees at 8 bases. V lost 7 bases and J lost 6; bases outside the gene matches: 6. Per the germline V gene, CDR1 is SQVTM and CDR2 is ANQGSEA. This CDR3 is 12 amino acids long. CDR3 in amino acids: CSGGGQVDTQYF. The CDR3 coding sequence is TGCAGCGGTGGGGGACAGGTGGATACGCAGTATTTT.